These 30 T cell receptor beta chains were all obtained from the same sample, sequenced in a study of blood T cell repertoires in COVID-19. Profiled with immunoSEQ multiplex PCR; TCRdb holds only in-frame clones, not every one. The sample lists some 130,000 clones, approximately 83% occurring once. The sequencing input was peripheral blood. All receptors derive from a woman in her forties or fifties who had recovered from COVID-19.

The sample holds a few counts of this clone. The chain couples TRBV5-1 to TRBJ2-7; TRBD1 agrees at 7 bases. J was trimmed by 2 bases and V by 3 bases; bases with no gene match: 8. CDR1 is SGHRS, CDR2 YFSETQ, per germline. This CDR3 has 15 amino acids. CDR3 loop: CASSSWTGLPYEQYF. CDR3 nucleotide sequence: TGCGCCAGCAGCTCCTGGACAGGACTTCCCTACGAGCAGTACTTC.

The V gene is TRBV6-2 or TRBV6-3, the J gene TRBJ1-1; D gene ambiguous. The germline V gene has CDR1 MNHEY and CDR2 SVGEGT. V gave up 6 bases and J gave up 5 bases, with 19 bases separating them. The CDR3 runs 15 residues. CDR3 region: CASSPLTLLNTEAFF. For the CDR3, the DNA is TGTGCCAGCAGCCCGCTTACCCTACTCAATACTGAAGCTTTCTTT.

This sequence joins TRBV7-3 and TRBJ2-3, with 7 positions matching TRBD2. From germline, CDR1 is SGHTA and CDR2 FQGTGA. There are 16 residues in the CDR3. V was pared by 5 bases and J by 4 bases, with 12 bases of the junction left unmatched. CDR3: CASSPDPQGGADTQYF. Here the CDR3 DNA reads TGTGCCAGCAGCCCCGACCCCCAGGGAGGGGCAGATACGCAGTATTTT.

This clone was seen a single time. The V gene is TRBV6-6, the J gene TRBJ2-7; D may be TRBD1 (6 bases). The V gene's germline CDR1 is MNHNY and CDR2 SVGAGI (reference sequence). This CDR3 spans 14 amino acids. The CDR3 is CVTGRGLGSYEQYF. The CDR3 DNA follows: TGTGTTACAGGGCGAGGGTTAGGGTCCTACGAGCAGTACTTC.

The CDR3: CASSPGGPDTIYF. CDR3 coding DNA: TGTGCCAGCTCACCGGGGGGACCGGACACCATATATTTT. The genes are TRBV18 and TRBJ1-3; perhaps TRBD1 as D (5 bases). Trimming took off 3 bases at V and 8 bases at J, with 11 bases between the two ends. In germline, CDR1 is KGHSH, CDR2 LQKENI. This CDR3 has 13 residues.

The chain is built from TRBV19 and TRBJ1-2; D unclear. Germline lookup yields CDR1 LNHDA and CDR2 SQIVND (reference sequence). Trimming pared 5 bases from V and 0 bases from J, leaving 10 bases between. The CDR3 loop spans 14 amino acids. The CDR3 protein is CASSLPTANYGYTF. The CDR3 DNA is TGTGCCAGTAGTTTACCTACAGCTAACTATGGCTACACCTTC.

The chain has TRBV10-3 and TRBJ2-2; D is possibly TRBD1 (6 bases). This CDR3 region has 15 residues. The ends were cut back, 0 bases at V and 5 bases at J, with 10 bases in the middle. Germline V CDR1 and CDR2: ENHRY, SYGVKD. CDR3: CAISESTGHTGELFF. In nucleotides, the CDR3 is TGTGCCATCAGTGAGTCAACAGGGCATACCGGGGAGCTGTTTTTT.

The chain has TRBV24-1 and TRBJ2-3; TRBD2 might be the D (6 bases). The CDR3 length is 14 residues. V was shortened by 10 bases and J by 2 bases, with 15 bases between the two germline ends. The germline CDR1 and CDR2 sequences are KGHDR and SFDVKD. For the CDR3, the DNA is TGTGCCACTGGGGGGAGGTGGGACACAGATACGCAGTATTTT. Translating gives CATGGRWDTDTQYF.

The CDR3 here is CASSVGSSGVIYEQYF. The CDR3 DNA follows: TGTGCCAGCAGCGTAGGTTCTAGCGGGGTTATATACGAGCAGTACTTC. This chain links TRBV9 with TRBJ2-7; 9 bases are shared with TRBD2. The CDR3 is made up of 16 amino acids. After removal of 0 bases from V and 4 bases from J, the junction contained 8 bases not matched to a gene. Per the germline V gene, CDR1 is SGDLS and CDR2 is YYNGEE.

The J gene is TRBJ1-2, the V gene TRBV5-6; TRBD1 matches at 7 bases. J gave up 4 bases and V 0 bases, and 6 bases lay outside the gene matches. This CDR3 is 15 amino acids long. CDR1 SGHDT and CDR2 YYEEEE come from the germline V gene. CDR3 in DNA: TGTGCCAGCAGCTTGGTGGCAGGGGGTGCCTATGGCTACACCTTC. Its protein product is CASSLVAGGAYGYTF.

The chain joins TRBV7-3 to TRBJ2-5, with 8 bases lining up with TRBD2. The CDR3 runs to 14 residues. The ends lost 3 bases at V and 7 bases at J; junction bases unmatched: 7. The germline V gene encodes CDR1 SGHTA and CDR2 FQGTGA. The CDR3 reads CASSLVFREGTQYF. The CDR3 DNA reads as TGTGCCAGCAGCTTGGTTTTTCGGGAGGGGACCCAGTACTTC. Variable domain in full (rest from reference TRBV7-3 and TRBJ2-5): GAGVSQTPSNKVTEKGKYVELRCDPISGHTALYWYRQSLGQGPEFLIYFQGTGAADDSGLPNDRFFAVRPEGSVSTLKIQRTERGDSAVYLCASSLVFREGTQYFGPGTRLLVL.

V and J are TRBV5-4 and TRBJ2-7; possible D gene TRBD2, 6 bases. This CDR3 is built from 14 residues. From germline, CDR1 is SGHNT and CDR2 YYREEE (reference sequence). Trimming took 3 bases from V and 2 from J, leaving 12 bases between them. CDR3 region: CASSSLGGTYEQYF. The CDR3 DNA is TGTGCCAGCAGCTCCCTGGGAGGAACCTACGAGCAGTACTTC.

A remark on this clone: Given a much more abundant clone one base away, this may be a read error. This chain joins TRBV2 and TRBJ1-1, with D possibly being TRBD1 (6 bases). Trimming left V 5 bases short and J 1 base short, with 8 bases between. Germline loops: CDR1 SNHLY, CDR2 FYNNEI. The CDR3 extends over 13 amino acids. CDR3 coding DNA: TGTGCCAGCAGTCGACAGGAGAACACTGAAGCTTTCTTT. It yields the protein CASSRQENTEAFF.

The chain combines TRBV3-1 (or the pseudogene TRBV3-2) with TRBJ1-2; no clear D gene. The CDR3 runs 14 residues. The ends were cut back, 1 base at V and 7 bases at J, with 13 bases in the middle. CDR1 is LGHDT and CDR2 is YNNKEL in the germline V gene (reference sequence). CDR3 in DNA: TGTGCCAGCAGCCAAGTGTTAACTTACGGTGGCTACACCTTC. It codes for CASSQVLTYGGYTF.

CDR3 DNA sequence: TGTGCCATCAGCGCGACAGGGAGAGGCAATGAGCAGTTCTTC. Protein: CAISATGRGNEQFF. The chain recombines TRBV10-3 with TRBJ2-1; 7 bases are a match to TRBD1. This CDR3 is built from 14 residues. Germline CDR1 and CDR2: ENHRY and SYGVKD. V shed 6 bases, J shed 6 bases, and the junction held 8 bases outside the gene matches.

CDR3 sequence reads: CASSQGGVENTIYF. CDR3 bases: TGTGCCAGCAGTCAGGGGGGTGTGGAAAACACCATATATTTT. The chain carries TRBV28 and TRBJ1-3, with 7 bases matching TRBD1. Unmatched junction bases numbered 7, after V lost 5 bases and J lost 6 bases. The CDR3 covers 14 residues. Germline V CDR1 and CDR2: MDHEN, SYDVKM.

The table lists this clone with a few counts. V gene TRBV3-1 (or the pseudogene TRBV3-2) combines with J gene TRBJ1-6; TRBD1 matches 9 bases. The CDR3 is 14 residues long. V gave up 4 bases and J gave up 8 bases; unmatched junction bases: 3. CDR1 and CDR2 from the germline V gene are LGHDT and YNNKEL (reference sequence). The CDR3 DNA is TGTGCCAGCAGCCTGGGACAGGGAGATTCACCCCTCCACTTT. Its protein product is CASSLGQGDSPLHF.

The chain carries TRBV9 and TRBJ2-7, with a tentative D call TRBD2 (5 bases). V gave up 0 bases and J gave up 1 base, with 14 bases separating them. This CDR3 is 16 amino acids long. Germline CDR1 is SGDLS and CDR2 is YYNGEE. DNA for the CDR3: TGTGCCAGCAGCGTAGAGGACGGGATGAGGTCCTACGAGCAGTACTTC. Its protein product is CASSVEDGMRSYEQYF.

The chain carries TRBV2 and TRBJ1-1; 9 nucleotides line up with TRBD1. Germline CDR1 and CDR2: SNHLY and FYNNEI. J was trimmed by 2 bases and V by 4 bases; bases with no gene match: 2. The CDR3 sequence is 14 residues long. The DNA of the CDR3 is TGTGCCAGCAGTGGGGGACAGGGTAACACTGAAGCTTTCTTT. This codes for CASSGGQGNTEAFF.

The V gene is TRBV27, the J gene TRBJ1-2; 9 bases fit TRBD1. This CDR3 region has 12 residues. The junction had 3 bases not matched to a gene; V was cut back by 6 bases and J by 7 bases. CDR1 and CDR2 (germline): MNHEY, SMNVEV (reference sequence). This CDR3 is CASSDRGSGYTF. CDR3 nucleotides: TGTGCCAGCAGCGACAGGGGGTCTGGCTACACCTTC.

This clone was observed once. The chain joins TRBV27 to TRBJ2-7; 9 nucleotides match TRBD2. CDR1 is MNHEY, CDR2 SMNVEV, per germline (reference sequence). Trimming cost V 4 bases and J 3 bases; bases outside gene matches: 10. This CDR3 has 16 residues. CDR3 DNA: TGTGCCAGCAGTTCCTCAAGCGGGGGGCCCTTCTACGAGCAGTACTTC. This translates into CASSSSSGGPFYEQYF.

The chain is built from TRBV5-1 and TRBJ2-2, with D tentatively TRBD1 (6 bases). This CDR3 is 14 amino acids long. V was clipped by 9 bases and J by 4 bases, with 16 bases between them. CDR1 is SGHRS and CDR2 is YFSETQ in the germline V gene. CDR3 DNA sequence: TGCGCCACTTCCAGGGGCGAGGGCACCGGGGAGCTGTTTTTT. It encodes CATSRGEGTGELFF.

The J gene is TRBJ1-2, the V gene TRBV7-9, with D possibly being TRBD1 (5 bases). The CDR3 is made up of 14 amino acids. V lost 4 bases, J lost 8 bases, and 17 bases lay in between. Germline V gene sequence: CDR1 SEHNR, CDR2 FQNEAQ (reference sequence). DNA of the CDR3: TGTGCCAGCAGCTCCCCGGGGAGGGGACGGGGCTACACCTTC. Translation gives CASSSPGRGRGYTF.

CDR3 bases: TGTGCCAGCAAACGGGGGGCCTCCTACAATGAGCAGTTCTTC. It specifies CASKRGASYNEQFF. The rearrangement joins TRBV6-4 to TRBJ2-1, with D tentatively TRBD2 (7 bases). V was cut by 7 bases and J by 0 bases, with 10 bases left in between. Looked up from germline, CDR1 is MRHNA and CDR2 is SNTAGT. This CDR3 spans 14 amino acids.

This clone was counted only a few times. V is TRBV6-5 and J is TRBJ1-2; 7 bases map to TRBD1. This CDR3 region has 15 residues. Germline-derived CDR1 and CDR2 are MNHEY and SVGAGI. Trimming removed 0 bases from V and 5 bases from J; junction bases left unmatched: 6. Here the CDR3 DNA reads TGTGCCAGCAGTTACTCTCGGGACAGCCTATATGGCTACACCTTC. Its protein is CASSYSRDSLYGYTF.

A note on this clone: A read error may produce the germline difference seen at one junction end. The J gene is TRBJ2-5, the V gene TRBV20-1, with 8 nucleotides matching TRBD2. The CDR3 contains 11 residues. Germline CDR1 and CDR2: DFQATT and SNEGSKA (reference sequence). The CDR3 bases are TGTACCGCGGGAGGCGGAGAGACCCAGTACTTC. Translating it yields CTAGGGETQYF.

This rearrangement joins TRBV28 to TRBJ2-2; TRBD1 aligns across 7 bases. Germline V gene sequence: CDR1 MDHEN, CDR2 SYDVKM. With 6 bases clipped from V and 6 bases from J, the junction kept 4 bases outside the gene matches. The CDR3 spans 13 residues. In DNA form, the CDR3 reads TGTGCCAGCAGCAACAGGGGACCCGGGGAGCTGTTTTTT. This translates into CASSNRGPGELFF.

This clone appeared a single time. The rearrangement links TRBV7-2 to TRBJ2-1; D gene uncertain. V lost 5 bases, J lost 2 bases, and 13 bases lay in between. Germline-derived CDR1 and CDR2 are SGHTA and FQGNSA. The length of the CDR3 is 15 residues. The CDR3 reads CASSPLAAAYNEQFF. CDR3 nucleotides: TGTGCCAGCAGCCCTCTTGCGGCGGCCTACAATGAGCAGTTCTTC.

This sequence joins TRBV7-9 and TRBJ1-4; 10 bases align to TRBD1. The germline CDR1 and CDR2 sequences are SEHNR and FQNEAQ (reference sequence). V lost 5 bases to trimming and J lost 7 bases; unmatched junction nucleotides: 10. This CDR3 has 16 amino acids. As DNA, the CDR3 is TGTGCCAGCAGCGTGACAGGGGGCCCACTAGGTGAAAAACTGTTTTTT. Protein product: CASSVTGGPLGEKLFF.

Only one count was recorded for this clone. The rearrangement links TRBV28 to TRBJ2-5, with D tentatively TRBD2 (6 bases). CDR3 length: 14 amino acids. Germline-derived CDR1 and CDR2 are MDHEN and SYDVKM. The V gene lost 8 bases and the J gene lost 2 bases, with 15 bases spanning the gap. The CDR3, as DNA: TGTGCCAGCGCTCCTATACGGGGGCAAGAGACCCAGTACTTC. This translates into CASAPIRGQETQYF.